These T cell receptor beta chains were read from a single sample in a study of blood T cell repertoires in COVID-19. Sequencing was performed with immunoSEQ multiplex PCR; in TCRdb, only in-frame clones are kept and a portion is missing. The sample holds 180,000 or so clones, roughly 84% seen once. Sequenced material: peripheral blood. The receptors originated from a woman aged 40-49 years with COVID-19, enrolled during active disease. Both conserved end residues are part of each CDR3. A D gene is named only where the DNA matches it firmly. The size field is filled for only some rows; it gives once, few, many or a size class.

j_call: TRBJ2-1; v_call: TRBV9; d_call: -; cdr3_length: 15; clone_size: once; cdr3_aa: CASSVAVSSYNEQFF; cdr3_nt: TGTGCCAGCAGCGTAGCGGTTAGCTCCTACAATGAGCAGTTCTTC
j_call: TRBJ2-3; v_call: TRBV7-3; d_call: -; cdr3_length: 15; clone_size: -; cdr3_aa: CASSGIGREEDTQYF; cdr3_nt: TGTGCCAGCAGCGGGATTGGCAGGGAGGAGGATACGCAGTATTTT
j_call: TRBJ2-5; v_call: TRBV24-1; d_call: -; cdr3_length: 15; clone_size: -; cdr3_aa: CATSGPGGAMETQYF; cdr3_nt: TGTGCCACCAGTGGCCCGGGGGGCGCGATGGAGACCCAGTACTTC
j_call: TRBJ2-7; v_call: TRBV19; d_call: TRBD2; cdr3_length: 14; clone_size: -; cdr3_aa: CASSGTGGEYEQYF; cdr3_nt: TGTGCCAGTAGTGGGACGGGAGGGGAATACGAGCAGTACTTC
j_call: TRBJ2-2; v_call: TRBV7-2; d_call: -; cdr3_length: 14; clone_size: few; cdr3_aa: CASSLSSNTGELFF; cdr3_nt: TGTGCCAGCAGCTTAAGCTCGAACACCGGGGAGCTGTTTTTT
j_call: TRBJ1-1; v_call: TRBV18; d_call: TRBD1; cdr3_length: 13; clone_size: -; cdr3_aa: CASSIQGGTEAFF; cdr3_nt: TGTGCCAGCTCAATACAGGGGGGGACTGAAGCTTTCTTT
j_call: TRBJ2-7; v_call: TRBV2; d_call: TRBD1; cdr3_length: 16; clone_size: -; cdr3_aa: CASSEVFGTVFYEQYF; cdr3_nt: TGTGCCAGCAGTGAAGTCTTCGGGACAGTATTCTACGAGCAGTACTTC
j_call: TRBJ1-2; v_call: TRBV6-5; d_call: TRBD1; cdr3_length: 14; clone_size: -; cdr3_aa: CASSPRGQLYGYTF; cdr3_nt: TGTGCCAGCAGTCCAAGGGGACAGCTCTATGGCTACACCTTC
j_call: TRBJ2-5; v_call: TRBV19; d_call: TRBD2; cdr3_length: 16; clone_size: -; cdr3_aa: CASSIGSGSVRETQYF; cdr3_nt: TGTGCCAGTAGTATAGGTAGCGGGAGCGTACGGGAGACCCAGTACTTC
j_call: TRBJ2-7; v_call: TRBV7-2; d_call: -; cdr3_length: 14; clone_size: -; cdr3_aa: CASSPKRPTGEQYF; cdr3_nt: TGTGCCAGCAGCCCCAAGAGGCCTACAGGAGAGCAGTACTTC
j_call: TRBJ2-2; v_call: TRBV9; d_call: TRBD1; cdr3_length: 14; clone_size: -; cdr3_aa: CASTWTGNTGELFF; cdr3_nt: TGTGCCAGCACCTGGACAGGGAACACCGGGGAGCTGTTTTTT
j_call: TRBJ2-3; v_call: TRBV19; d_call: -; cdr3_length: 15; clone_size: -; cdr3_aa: CASSPPTGGSGTQYF; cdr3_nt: TGTGCCAGTAGTCCCCCGACGGGGGGCTCTGGTACGCAGTATTTT
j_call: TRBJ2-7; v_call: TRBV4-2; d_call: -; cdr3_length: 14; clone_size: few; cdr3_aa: CASSPGGAGYEQYF; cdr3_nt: TGTGCCAGCAGCCCTGGGGGAGCGGGCTACGAGCAGTACTTC
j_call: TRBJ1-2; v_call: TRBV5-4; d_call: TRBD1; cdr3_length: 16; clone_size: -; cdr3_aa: CASSLPSPQGGGGYTF; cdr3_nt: TGTGCCAGCAGCTTGCCCTCACCGCAGGGGGGAGGTGGCTACACCTTC
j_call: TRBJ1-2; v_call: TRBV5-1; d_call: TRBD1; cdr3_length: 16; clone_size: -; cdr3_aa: CASSAGTGYSVYGYTF; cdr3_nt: TGCGCCAGCAGTGCCGGGACAGGTTACTCCGTATATGGCTACACCTTC
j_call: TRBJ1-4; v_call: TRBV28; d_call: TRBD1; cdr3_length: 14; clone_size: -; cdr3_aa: CASSLGQGWEKLFF; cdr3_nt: TGTGCCAGCAGTTTGGGACAGGGGTGGGAAAAACTGTTTTTT
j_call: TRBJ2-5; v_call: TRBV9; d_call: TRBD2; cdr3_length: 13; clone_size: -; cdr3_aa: CASSVTSAETQYF; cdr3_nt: TGTGCCAGCAGCGTAACTAGCGCGGAGACCCAGTACTTC
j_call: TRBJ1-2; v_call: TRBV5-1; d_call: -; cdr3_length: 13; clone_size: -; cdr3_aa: CASSLGTPRGYTF; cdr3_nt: TGCGCCAGCAGCTTGGGGACACCTCGTGGCTACACCTTC
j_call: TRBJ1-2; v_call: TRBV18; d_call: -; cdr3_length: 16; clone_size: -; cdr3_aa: CASSPRNGLEKDGYTF; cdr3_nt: TGTGCCAGCTCACCGCGAAATGGGCTGGAAAAAGATGGCTACACCTTC
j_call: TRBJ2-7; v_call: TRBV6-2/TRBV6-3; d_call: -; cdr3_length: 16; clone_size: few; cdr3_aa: CASSLSQVGAVDEQYF; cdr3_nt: TGTGCCAGCAGTCTCTCTCAGGTGGGAGCGGTGGACGAGCAGTACTTC
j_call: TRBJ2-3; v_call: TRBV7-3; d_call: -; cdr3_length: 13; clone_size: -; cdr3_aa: CASSARVTDTQYF; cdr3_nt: TGTGCCAGCAGCGCCCGGGTCACAGATACGCAGTATTTT
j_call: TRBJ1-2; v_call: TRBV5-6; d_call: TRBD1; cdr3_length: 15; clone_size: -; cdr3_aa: CASSLAGLTGDGYTF; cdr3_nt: TGTGCCAGCAGCTTGGCCGGGTTGACAGGGGATGGCTACACCTTC
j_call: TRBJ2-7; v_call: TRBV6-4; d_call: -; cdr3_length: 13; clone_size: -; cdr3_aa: CASTLTRVGEQYF; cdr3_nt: TGTGCCAGCACCCTGACCCGGGTTGGCGAGCAGTACTTC
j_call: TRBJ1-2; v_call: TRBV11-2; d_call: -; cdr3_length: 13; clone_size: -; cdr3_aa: CASSPTTGKGYTF; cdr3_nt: TGTGCCAGCAGCCCCACTACAGGGAAGGGCTACACCTTC
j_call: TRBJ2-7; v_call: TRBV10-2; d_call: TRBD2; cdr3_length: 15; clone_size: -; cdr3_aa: CASNNPGLADYEQYF; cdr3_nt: TGCGCCAGCAATAATCCTGGACTAGCGGACTACGAGCAGTACTTC
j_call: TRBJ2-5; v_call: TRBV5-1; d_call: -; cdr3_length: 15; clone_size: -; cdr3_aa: CASSSSGVYQETQYF; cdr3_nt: TGCGCCAGCAGCTCTTCAGGGGTTTACCAAGAGACCCAGTACTTC
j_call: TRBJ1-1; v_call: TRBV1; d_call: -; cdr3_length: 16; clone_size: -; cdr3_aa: CTSSHHRTGGYTEAFF; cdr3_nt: TGCACCAGCAGCCATCATCGGACAGGGGGATACACTGAAGCTTTCTTT
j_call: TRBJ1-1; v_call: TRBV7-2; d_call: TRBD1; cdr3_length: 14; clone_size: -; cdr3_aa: CASSRGGQGAKAFF; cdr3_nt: TGTGCCAGCAGCCGGGGGGGACAGGGGGCGAAAGCTTTCTTT
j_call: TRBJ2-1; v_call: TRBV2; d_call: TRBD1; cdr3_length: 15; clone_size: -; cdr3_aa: CASSLPPGTENEQFF; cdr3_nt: TGTGCCAGCAGCCTCCCCCCCGGGACAGAAAATGAGCAGTTCTTC
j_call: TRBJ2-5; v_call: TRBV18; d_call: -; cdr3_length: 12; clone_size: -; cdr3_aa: CASSPTQETQYF; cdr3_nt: TGTGCCAGCTCGCCGACTCAAGAGACCCAGTACTTC
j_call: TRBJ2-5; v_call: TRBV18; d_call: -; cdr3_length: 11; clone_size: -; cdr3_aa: CASSRQETQYF; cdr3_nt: TGTGCCAGCTCACGTCAGGAGACCCAGTACTTC
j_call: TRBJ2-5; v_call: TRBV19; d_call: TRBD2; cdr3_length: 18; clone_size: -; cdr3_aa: CASTTTGLAGGFQETQYF; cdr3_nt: TGTGCCAGTACCACGACGGGACTAGCGGGGGGGTTCCAAGAGACCCAGTACTTC
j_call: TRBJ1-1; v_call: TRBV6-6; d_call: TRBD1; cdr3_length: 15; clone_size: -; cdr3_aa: CASSRDRGRGTEAFF; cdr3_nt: TGTGCCAGCAGTCGCGACAGGGGGCGCGGCACTGAAGCTTTCTTT
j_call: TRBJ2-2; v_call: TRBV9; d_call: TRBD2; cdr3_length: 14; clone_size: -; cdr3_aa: CASSVERERRELFF; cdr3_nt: TGTGCCAGCAGCGTGGAGCGGGAGCGGAGGGAGCTGTTTTTT
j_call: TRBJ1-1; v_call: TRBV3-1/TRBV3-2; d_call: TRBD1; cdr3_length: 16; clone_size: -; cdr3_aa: CASSQWGTGGTTEAFF; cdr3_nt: TGTGCCAGCAGCCAATGGGGGACAGGGGGAACAACTGAAGCTTTCTTT
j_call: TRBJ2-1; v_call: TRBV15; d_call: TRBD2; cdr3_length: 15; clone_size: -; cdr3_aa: CATSGRLAGDDEQFF; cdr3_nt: TGTGCCACCAGCGGAAGACTAGCGGGGGATGATGAGCAGTTCTTC
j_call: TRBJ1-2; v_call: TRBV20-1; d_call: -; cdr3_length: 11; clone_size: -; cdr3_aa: CSASGWAGHTF; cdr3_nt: TGCAGTGCTAGTGGCTGGGCTGGCCACACCTTC
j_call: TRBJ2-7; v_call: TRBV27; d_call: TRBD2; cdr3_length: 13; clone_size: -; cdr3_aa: CASSFGGGREQYF; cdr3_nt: TGTGCCAGCAGTTTCGGGGGAGGGCGCGAGCAGTACTTC
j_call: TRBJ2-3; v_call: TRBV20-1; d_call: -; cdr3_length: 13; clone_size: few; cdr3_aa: CSASMGGTDTQYF; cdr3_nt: TGCAGTGCTAGTATGGGGGGAACAGATACGCAGTATTTT